A selection of T cell receptor beta chains follows, all from one sample in a study of early stage breast cancer tumors. Assay: immunoSEQ multiplex PCR; the TCRdb copy retains only in-frame clones and omits some. The profile covers approximately 50,000 clones, with 65% to 80% appearing a single time and about 3.7% taken by the ten largest. Sequenced: blood. These receptor sequences come from a person in their twenties or thirties with breast cancer. Both conserved end residues are part of each CDR3. D genes are given only for firm matches. Size tells how often a clone was seen (once, few, many) or the class of an expanded clone, and some rows leave it out.

TGTGCCAGCTCACCGGACATTGTCTACGGCTACACCTTC | CASSPDIVYGYTF | TRBV18 | - | TRBJ1-2 | -
TGCGCCAGCAGCAAGGGACTAGCGGGAGCCCCCTGGTTTCCGCAGTACTTC | CASSKGLAGAPWFPQYF | TRBV4-1 | TRBD2 | TRBJ2-7 | -
TGTGCCAGTAGTATCCCAAGGGCGGGAGTTAAGTATGAGCAGTTCTTC | CASSIPRAGVKYEQFF | TRBV19 | TRBD2 | TRBJ2-1 | -
TGTGCCAGCAGCTTATCGGGTGGCTACACCTTC | CASSLSGGYTF | TRBV7-8 | - | TRBJ1-2 | -
TGCGCCAGCAGTGCCGGGACCACTTATGGCTACACCTTC | CASSAGTTYGYTF | TRBV10-1 | - | TRBJ1-2 | -
TGCGCCAGCAGCTTGGAACTAGGGGGCGCAATTACTGAAGCTTTCTTT | CASSLELGGAITEAFF | TRBV5-1 | TRBD1 | TRBJ1-1 | -
TGTGCCAGCAGTTCCCGACAGGGGGCATCACCCCTCCACTTT | CASSSRQGASPLHF | TRBV27 | TRBD1 | TRBJ1-6 | few
TGTGCCAGCAGCTTACCACAGGGGGCTCGTGGCTACACCTTC | CASSLPQGARGYTF | TRBV7-9 | TRBD1 | TRBJ1-2 | -
TGTGCCACCAGCAGAGGACAGGGTAGCGAGCAGTACTTC | CATSRGQGSEQYF | TRBV15 | TRBD1 | TRBJ2-7 | -
TGTGCCAGTAGAGTCGACAGGTCCTATGGCTACACCTTC | CASRVDRSYGYTF | TRBV19 | - | TRBJ1-2 | once
TGTGCCAGCAGTCAAACCGGGACTACCTCCTACGAGCAGTACTTC | CASSQTGTTSYEQYF | TRBV7-9 | TRBD2 | TRBJ2-7 | -
TGTGCCAGCAGCTTGTCTCGCGGTGGACAGGTCTCCGGGGAGCTGTTTTTT | CASSLSRGGQVSGELFF | TRBV5-4 | TRBD1 | TRBJ2-2 | few
TGTGCCAGCTCACCAGTGTTGGGGGGGAACACTGAAGCTTTCTTT | CASSPVLGGNTEAFF | TRBV18 | - | TRBJ1-1 | -
TGTGCCAGCAGCTTGGGAGGACTTAACACCGGGGAGCTGTTTTTT | CASSLGGLNTGELFF | TRBV5-4 | - | TRBJ2-2 | -
TGTGCCTGGAAAGCGGCTCCTGGGGATGAGCAGTTCTTC | CAWKAAPGDEQFF | TRBV30 | - | TRBJ2-1 | -
TGTGCCAGCAGCTTAGGACAGGGAGGGCACACTGAAGCTTTCTTT | CASSLGQGGHTEAFF | TRBV7-9 | TRBD1 | TRBJ1-1 | -
TGTGCCAGCAGCGTGGCAATCGGGGGGGTGGCCACTGAAGCTTTCTTT | CASSVAIGGVATEAFF | TRBV9 | - | TRBJ1-1 | -
TGCAGCGTTGATGGGGGGGAGGGTCAGCCCCAGCATTTT | CSVDGGEGQPQHF | TRBV29-1 | - | TRBJ1-5 | few
TGCGCCAGCAGCCCACGGACAGGGGGCAGCACTGAAGCTTTCTTT | CASSPRTGGSTEAFF | TRBV5-1 | TRBD1 | TRBJ1-1 | -
TGCGCCAGCAGCCGGGAGATCGCAGATACGCAGTATTTT | CASSREIADTQYF | TRBV4-3 | - | TRBJ2-3 | once
TGTGCCATCACTGATCTTCTGGGACAGGGAGACCACGAGCAGTTCTTC | CAITDLLGQGDHEQFF | TRBV10-3 | TRBD1 | TRBJ2-1 | -
TGTGCCAGCAGCAATGGACTAAACAATGCACTCCCAATGGGGCAGTTCTTC | CASSNGLNNALPMGQFF | TRBV7-9 | - | TRBJ2-1 | -
TGCGCCAGCAGCTTGGCAGCGGGAGCGGGCGGGGAGCTGTTTTTT | CASSLAAGAGGELFF | TRBV5-1 | TRBD2 | TRBJ2-2 | -
TGTGCCAGCAGCCTCGAGTCCAGGTCACCCCTCCACTTT | CASSLESRSPLHF | TRBV7-2 | - | TRBJ1-6 | -
TGTGCCAGCAGTCAGAGTACAGGATTGTTGTTCGGGCAGTACTTC | CASSQSTGLLFGQYF | TRBV6-1 | - | TRBJ2-7 | -
TGTGCCAGCAGCTTAGCCCCCGGGACTAGCGGGAGTGGGGAGCTGTTTTTT | CASSLAPGTSGSGELFF | TRBV7-2 | TRBD2 | TRBJ2-2 | -
TGTGCCAGCAGCCAAGTGAGGGGTCATGGCTACACCTTC | CASSQVRGHGYTF | TRBV14 | - | TRBJ1-2 | -
TGTGCCACCAGCTCAGATTCCGGGGGGTCCTCCGAGCAGTACTTC | CATSSDSGGSSEQYF | TRBV15 | TRBD2 | TRBJ2-7 | medium-sized
TGTGCCAGCAGTGAACCCGGAGGGGGAGTGGACACTGAAGCTTTCTTT | CASSEPGGGVDTEAFF | TRBV25-1 | - | TRBJ1-1 | -
TGCGCCAGCAGCCAAGAAGGTATTACTAGCCGCACAAATACGCAGTATTTT | CASSQEGITSRTNTQYF | TRBV4-1 | - | TRBJ2-3 | -
TGCGCCAGCAGTGAGTCGGCAGGGGACAACACTGAAGCTTTCTTT | CASSESAGDNTEAFF | TRBV10-1 | - | TRBJ1-1 | -
TGTGCCAGCTACGTGCGGGGGCTGGATATGGGCACTGAAGCTTTCTTT | CASYVRGLDMGTEAFF | TRBV18 | - | TRBJ1-1 | -
TGTGCCAGCAGCTACAGGGGGCGGCAGGGTGAGCAGTTCTTC | CASSYRGRQGEQFF | TRBV11-3 | TRBD1 | TRBJ2-1 | -
TGTGCCAGCAGTTTAACTTTGGACTATGGCTACACCTTC | CASSLTLDYGYTF | TRBV28 | - | TRBJ1-2 | -
TGTGCCAGTGGTGGGACAGGGGACACTGAAGCTTTCTTT | CASGGTGDTEAFF | TRBV19 | TRBD1 | TRBJ1-1 | -
TGTGCCACCAGCAGAGATTATCCGGGAGGGCCCCTGTCCTACGAGCAGTACTTC | CATSRDYPGGPLSYEQYF | TRBV15 | TRBD2 | TRBJ2-7 | -